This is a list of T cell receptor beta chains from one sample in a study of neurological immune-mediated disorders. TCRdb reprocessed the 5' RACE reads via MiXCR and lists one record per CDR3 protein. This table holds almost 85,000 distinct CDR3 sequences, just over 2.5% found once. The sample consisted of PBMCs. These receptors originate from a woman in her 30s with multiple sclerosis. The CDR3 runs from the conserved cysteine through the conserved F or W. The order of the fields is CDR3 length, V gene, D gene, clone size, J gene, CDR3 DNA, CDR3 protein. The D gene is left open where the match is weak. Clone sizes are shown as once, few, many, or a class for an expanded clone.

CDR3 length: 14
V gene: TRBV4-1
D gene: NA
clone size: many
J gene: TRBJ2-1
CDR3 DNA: TGCGCCAGCAGCCAAATGCAGGGGCTAACGGAGCAGTTCTTC
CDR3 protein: CASSQMQGLTEQFF

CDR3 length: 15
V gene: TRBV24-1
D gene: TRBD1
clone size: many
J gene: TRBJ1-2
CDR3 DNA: TGTGCCACCAGTGACGGGACAGAACTGGGCTATGGCTACACCTTC
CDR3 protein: CATSDGTELGYGYTF

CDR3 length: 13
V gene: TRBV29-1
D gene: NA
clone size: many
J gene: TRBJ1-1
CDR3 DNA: TGCAGCGTTGAAGTTCCCGCAAACACTGAAGCTTTCTTT
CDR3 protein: CSVEVPANTEAFF

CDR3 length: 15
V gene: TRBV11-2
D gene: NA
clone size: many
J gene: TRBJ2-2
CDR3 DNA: TGTGCCAGCAGCTTAGGTGGACTTCACACCGGGGAGCTGTTTTTT
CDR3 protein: CASSLGGLHTGELFF

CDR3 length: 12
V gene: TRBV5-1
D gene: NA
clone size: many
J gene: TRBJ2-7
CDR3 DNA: TGCGCCAGCAGCTTGGAAGGCGGCGAGCAGTACTTC
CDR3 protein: CASSLEGGEQYF

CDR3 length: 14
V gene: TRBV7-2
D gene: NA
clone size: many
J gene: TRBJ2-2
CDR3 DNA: TGTGCCAGCAGCTTACAACTAGTCGGCGGGGAGCTGTTTTTT
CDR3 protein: CASSLQLVGGELFF

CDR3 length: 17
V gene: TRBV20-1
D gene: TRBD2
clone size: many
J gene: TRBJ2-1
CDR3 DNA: TGCAGTGCTAGAGGGCCTCTAGCGGGAGTAGCCTACAATGAGCAGTTCTTC
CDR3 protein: CSARGPLAGVAYNEQFF

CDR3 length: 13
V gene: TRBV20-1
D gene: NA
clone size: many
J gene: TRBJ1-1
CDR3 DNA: TGCAGTGCCCCGTACCAAACAGGGACTGAAGCTTTCTTT
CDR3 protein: CSAPYQTGTEAFF

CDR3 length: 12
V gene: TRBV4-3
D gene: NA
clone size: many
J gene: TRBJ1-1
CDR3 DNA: TGCGCCAGCAGCCAATTAAACGGTGAAGCTTTCTTT
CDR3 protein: CASSQLNGEAFF

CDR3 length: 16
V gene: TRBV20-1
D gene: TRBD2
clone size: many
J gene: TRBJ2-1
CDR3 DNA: TGCAGTGCTGGGATGAATAGCGGGAGCTACTACAATGAGCAGTTCTTC
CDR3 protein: CSAGMNSGSYYNEQFF

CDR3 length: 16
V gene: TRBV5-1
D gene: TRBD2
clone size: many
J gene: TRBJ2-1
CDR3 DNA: TGCGCCAGCAGCTTCCAAGGCGGGAGCTCCTACAATGAGCAGTTCTTC
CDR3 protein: CASSFQGGSSYNEQFF

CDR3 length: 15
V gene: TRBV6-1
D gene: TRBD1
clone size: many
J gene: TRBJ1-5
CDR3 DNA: TGTGCCAGCAGTACCTCGACAGGGGGCAATCAGCCCCAGCATTTT
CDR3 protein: CASSTSTGGNQPQHF

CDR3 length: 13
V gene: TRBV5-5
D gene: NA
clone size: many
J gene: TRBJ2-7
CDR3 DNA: TGTGCCAGCAGCGGGGGGTGGACCTACGAGCAGTACTTC
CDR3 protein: CASSGGWTYEQYF

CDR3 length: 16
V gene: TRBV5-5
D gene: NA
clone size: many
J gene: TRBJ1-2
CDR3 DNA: TGTGCCAGCAGCTTAGCGACAGGAAAAGCTAACTATGGCTACACCTTC
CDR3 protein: CASSLATGKANYGYTF

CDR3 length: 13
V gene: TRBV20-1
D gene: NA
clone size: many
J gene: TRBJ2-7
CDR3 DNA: TGTGCCTTTAGTGTCCCCTGGGGCTACGAGCAGTACTTC
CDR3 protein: CAFSVPWGYEQYF

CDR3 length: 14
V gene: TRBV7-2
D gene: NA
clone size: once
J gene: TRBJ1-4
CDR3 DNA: TGTACCAGCAGCTTAAACCTGGACAATGAAAAACTGTTTTTT
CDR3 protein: CTSSLNLDNEKLFF

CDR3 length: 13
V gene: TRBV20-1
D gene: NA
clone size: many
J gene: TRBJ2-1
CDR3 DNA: TGCAGTGCTTCGACTCCACCAGGGAATGAGCAGTTCTTC
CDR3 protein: CSASTPPGNEQFF

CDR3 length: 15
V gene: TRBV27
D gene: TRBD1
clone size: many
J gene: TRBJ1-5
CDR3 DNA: TGTGCCAGCAGTCCACTGGACAGGGCGGGTCAGCCCCAGCATTTT
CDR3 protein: CASSPLDRAGQPQHF

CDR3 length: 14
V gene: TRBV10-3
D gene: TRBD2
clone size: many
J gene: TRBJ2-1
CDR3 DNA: TGTGCCATCGAAAGTGGACTAGGGGCCAATGAGCAGTTCTTC
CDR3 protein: CAIESGLGANEQFF

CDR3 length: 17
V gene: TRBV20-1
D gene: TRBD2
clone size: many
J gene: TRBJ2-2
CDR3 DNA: TGCAGTGCTAGTTACCGTAGCGGGAGGGCCTTTGACGGGGAGCTGTTTTTT
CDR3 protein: CSASYRSGRAFDGELFF